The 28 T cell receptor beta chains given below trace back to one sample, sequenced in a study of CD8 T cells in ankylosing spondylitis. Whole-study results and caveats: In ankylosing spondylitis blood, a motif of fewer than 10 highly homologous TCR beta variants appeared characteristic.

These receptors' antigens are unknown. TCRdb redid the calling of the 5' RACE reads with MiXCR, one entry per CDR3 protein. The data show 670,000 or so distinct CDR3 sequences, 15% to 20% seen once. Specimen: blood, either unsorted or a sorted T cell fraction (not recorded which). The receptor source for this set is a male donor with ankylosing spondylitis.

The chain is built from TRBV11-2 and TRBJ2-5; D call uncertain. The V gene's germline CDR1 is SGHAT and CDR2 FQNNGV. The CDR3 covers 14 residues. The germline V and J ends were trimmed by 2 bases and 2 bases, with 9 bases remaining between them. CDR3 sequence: CASSLRLMQETQYF. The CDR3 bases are TGTGCCAGCAGCTTAAGGTTAATGCAAGAGACCCAGTACTTC.

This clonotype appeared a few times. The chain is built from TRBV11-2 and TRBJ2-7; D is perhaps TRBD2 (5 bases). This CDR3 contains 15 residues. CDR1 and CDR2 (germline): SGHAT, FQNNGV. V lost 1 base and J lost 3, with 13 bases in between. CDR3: CASSLGPGGGYEQYF. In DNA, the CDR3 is TGTGCCAGCAGCTTAGGTCCCGGAGGTGGCTACGAGCAGTACTTC.

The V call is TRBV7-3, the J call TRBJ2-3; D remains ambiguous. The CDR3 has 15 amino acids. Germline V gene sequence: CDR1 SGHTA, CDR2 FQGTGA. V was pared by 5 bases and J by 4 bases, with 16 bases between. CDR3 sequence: CASSPEANAPDTQYF. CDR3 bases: TGTGCCAGCAGCCCCGAGGCAAACGCACCAGATACGCAGTATTTT.

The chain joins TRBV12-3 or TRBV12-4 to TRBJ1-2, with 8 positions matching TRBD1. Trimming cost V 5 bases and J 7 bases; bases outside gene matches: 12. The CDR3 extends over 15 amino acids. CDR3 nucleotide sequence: TGTGCCAGCAGTCCTACCCTCGACAGGGGAGGTGGCTACACCTTC. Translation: CASSPTLDRGGGYTF.

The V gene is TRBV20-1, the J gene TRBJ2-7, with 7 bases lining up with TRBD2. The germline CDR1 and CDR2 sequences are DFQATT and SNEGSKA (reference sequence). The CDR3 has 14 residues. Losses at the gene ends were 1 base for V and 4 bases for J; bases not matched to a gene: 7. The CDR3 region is CSARGPSGAYEQYF. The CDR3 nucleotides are TGCAGTGCTAGAGGTCCTAGCGGAGCTTACGAGCAGTACTTC.

CDR3 DNA: TGTGCCAGCACCCCCTGGGGGGGGACTAATGAAAAACTGTTTTTT. Translated: CASTPWGGTNEKLFF. J is TRBJ1-4 and V is TRBV27; tentatively, D is TRBD1 (5 bases). This CDR3 contains 15 residues. V was clipped by 7 bases and J by 2 bases, with 14 bases between them. Germline V CDR1 and CDR2: MNHEY, SMNVEV (reference sequence).

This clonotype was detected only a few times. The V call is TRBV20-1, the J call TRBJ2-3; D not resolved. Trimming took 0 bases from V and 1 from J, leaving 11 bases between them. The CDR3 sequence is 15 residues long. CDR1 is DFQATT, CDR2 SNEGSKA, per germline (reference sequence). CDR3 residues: CSARDIAYRTDTQYF. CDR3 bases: TGCAGTGCTAGAGATATCGCGTACCGCACAGATACGCAGTATTTT.

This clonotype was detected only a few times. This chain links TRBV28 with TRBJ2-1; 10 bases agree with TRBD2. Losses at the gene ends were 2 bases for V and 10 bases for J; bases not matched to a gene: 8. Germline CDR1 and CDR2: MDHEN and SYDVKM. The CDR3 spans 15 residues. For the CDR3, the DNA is TGTGCCAGCAGTTTAATCCTAGCGGGAGTAGGGGAGCAGTTCTTC. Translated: CASSLILAGVGEQFF.

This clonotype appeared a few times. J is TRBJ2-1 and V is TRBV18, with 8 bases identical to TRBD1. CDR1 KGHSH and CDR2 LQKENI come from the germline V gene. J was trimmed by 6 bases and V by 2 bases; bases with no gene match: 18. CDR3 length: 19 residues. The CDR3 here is CASSPMVRTWTGSFNEQFF. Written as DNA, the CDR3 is TGTGCCAGCTCACCAATGGTCCGAACCTGGACAGGGTCATTCAATGAGCAGTTCTTC.

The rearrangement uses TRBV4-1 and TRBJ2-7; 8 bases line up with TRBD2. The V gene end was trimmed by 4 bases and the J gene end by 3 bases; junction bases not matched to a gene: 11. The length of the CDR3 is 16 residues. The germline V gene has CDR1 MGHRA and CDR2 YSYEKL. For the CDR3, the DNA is TGCGCCAGCAGCCTCCGAGAAAACCGGGAGGGCTACGAGCAGTACTTC. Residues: CASSLRENREGYEQYF.

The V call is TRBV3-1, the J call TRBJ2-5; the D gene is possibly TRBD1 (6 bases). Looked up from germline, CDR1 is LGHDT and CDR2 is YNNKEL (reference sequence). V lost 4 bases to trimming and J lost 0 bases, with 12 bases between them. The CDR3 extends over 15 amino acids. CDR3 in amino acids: CASSPADSYQETQYF. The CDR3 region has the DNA TGTGCCAGCAGCCCGGCGGACAGCTACCAAGAGACCCAGTACTTC.

The CDR3 reads CASSPRTLGEQYF. The CDR3 bases are TGTGCCAGCTCACCCAGGACCCTCGGGGAGCAGTACTTC. V is TRBV18 and J is TRBJ2-7; no reliable D call. The CDR3 has 13 residues. Between the trimmed V and J ends, which lost 3 bases and 7 bases, there was a span of 13 bases. Per germline, CDR1 KGHSH and CDR2 LQKENI.

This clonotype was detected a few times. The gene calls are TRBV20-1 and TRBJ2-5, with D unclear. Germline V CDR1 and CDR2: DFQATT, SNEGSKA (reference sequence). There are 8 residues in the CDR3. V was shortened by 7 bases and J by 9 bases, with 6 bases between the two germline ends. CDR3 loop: CSVAAQYF. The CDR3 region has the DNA TGCAGTGTGGCGGCCCAGTACTTC.

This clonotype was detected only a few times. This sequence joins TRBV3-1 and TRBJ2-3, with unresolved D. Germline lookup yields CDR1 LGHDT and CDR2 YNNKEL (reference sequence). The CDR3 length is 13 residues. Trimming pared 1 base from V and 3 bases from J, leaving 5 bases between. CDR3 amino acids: CASSQGTTDTQYF. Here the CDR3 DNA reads TGTGCCAGCAGCCAAGGAACTACAGATACGCAGTATTTT.

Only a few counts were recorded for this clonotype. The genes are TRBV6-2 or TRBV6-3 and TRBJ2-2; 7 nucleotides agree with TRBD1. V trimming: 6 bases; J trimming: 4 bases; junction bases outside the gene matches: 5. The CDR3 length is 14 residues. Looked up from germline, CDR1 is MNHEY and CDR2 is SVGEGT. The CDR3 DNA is TGTGCCAGCAGCCGGGGACAGAGCACCGGGGAGCTGTTTTTT. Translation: CASSRGQSTGELFF.

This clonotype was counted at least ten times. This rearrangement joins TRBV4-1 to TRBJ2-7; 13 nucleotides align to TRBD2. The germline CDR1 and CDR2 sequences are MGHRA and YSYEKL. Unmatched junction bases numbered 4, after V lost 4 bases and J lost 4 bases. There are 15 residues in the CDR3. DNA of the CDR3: TGCGCCAGCAGCCCAACTAGCGGGGGGGCTTACGAGCAGTACTTC. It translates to CASSPTSGGAYEQYF.

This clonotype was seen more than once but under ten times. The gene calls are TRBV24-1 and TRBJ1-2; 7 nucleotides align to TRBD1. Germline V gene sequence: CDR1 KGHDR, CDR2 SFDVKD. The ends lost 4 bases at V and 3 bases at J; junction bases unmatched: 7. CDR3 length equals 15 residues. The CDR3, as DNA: TGTGCCACCAGTGACCCCGGACAGGCGGACTATGGCTACACCTTC. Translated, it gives CATSDPGQADYGYTF.

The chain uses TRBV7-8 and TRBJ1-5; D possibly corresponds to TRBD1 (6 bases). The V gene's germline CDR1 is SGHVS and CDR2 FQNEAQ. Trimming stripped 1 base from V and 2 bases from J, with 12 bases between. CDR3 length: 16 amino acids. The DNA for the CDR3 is TGTGCCAGCAGCTTAGTCTTGGCAGGGGGCAATCAGCCCCAGCATTTT. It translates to CASSLVLAGGNQPQHF.

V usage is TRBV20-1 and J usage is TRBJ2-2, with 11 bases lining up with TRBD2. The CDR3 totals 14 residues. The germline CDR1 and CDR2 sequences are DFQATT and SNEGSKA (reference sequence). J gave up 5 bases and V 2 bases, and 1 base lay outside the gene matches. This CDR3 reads CSARTSGSTGELFF. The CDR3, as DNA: TGCAGTGCTAGAACTAGCGGGAGTACCGGGGAGCTGTTTTTT.

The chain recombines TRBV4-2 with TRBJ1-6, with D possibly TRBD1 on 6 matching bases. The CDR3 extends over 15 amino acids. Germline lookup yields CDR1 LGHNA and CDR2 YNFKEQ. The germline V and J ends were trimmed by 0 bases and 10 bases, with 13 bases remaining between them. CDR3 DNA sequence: TGTGCCAGCAGCCAAGATACAGGGCCGGTGTCACCCCTCCACTTT. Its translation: CASSQDTGPVSPLHF.

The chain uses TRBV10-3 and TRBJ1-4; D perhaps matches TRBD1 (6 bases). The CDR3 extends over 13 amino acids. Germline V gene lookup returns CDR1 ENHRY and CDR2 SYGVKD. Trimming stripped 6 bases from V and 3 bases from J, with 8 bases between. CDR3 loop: CAISRGSNEKLFF. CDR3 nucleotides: TGTGCCATCAGCAGGGGATCTAATGAAAAACTGTTTTTT.

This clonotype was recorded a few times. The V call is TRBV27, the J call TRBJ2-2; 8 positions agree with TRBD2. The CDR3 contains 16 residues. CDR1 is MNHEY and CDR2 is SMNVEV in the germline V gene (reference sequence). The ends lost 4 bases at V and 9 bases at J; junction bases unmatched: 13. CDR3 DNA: TGTGCCAGCAGTTCGACGGGAGGGCCAAAATGGAGGGAGCTGTTTTTT. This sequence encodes CASSSTGGPKWRELFF.

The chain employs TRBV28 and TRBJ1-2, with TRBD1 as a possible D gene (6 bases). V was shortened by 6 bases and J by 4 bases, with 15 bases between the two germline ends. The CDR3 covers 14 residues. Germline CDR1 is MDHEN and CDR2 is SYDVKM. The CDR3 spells CASSQGTLGYGYTF. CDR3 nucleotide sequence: TGTGCCAGCAGCCAGGGGACACTCGGCTATGGCTACACCTTC.

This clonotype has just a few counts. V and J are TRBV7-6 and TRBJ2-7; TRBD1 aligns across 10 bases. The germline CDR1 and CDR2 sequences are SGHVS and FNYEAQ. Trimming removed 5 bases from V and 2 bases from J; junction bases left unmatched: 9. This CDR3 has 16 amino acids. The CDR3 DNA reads TGTGCCAGCAGCCAGGGACAGGGGCAACCGACCTACGAGCAGTACTTC. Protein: CASSQGQGQPTYEQYF.

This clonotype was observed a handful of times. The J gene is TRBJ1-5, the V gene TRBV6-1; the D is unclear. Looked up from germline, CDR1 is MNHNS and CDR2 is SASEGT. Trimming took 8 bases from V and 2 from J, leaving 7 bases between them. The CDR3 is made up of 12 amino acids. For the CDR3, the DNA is TGTGCCAGCGCGCGGGGCAATCAGCCCCAGCATTTT. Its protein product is CASARGNQPQHF.

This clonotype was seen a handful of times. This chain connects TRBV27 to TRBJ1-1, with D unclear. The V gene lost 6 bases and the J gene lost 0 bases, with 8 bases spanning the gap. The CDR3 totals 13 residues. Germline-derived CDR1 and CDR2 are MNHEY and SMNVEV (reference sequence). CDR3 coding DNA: TGTGCCAGCAGCAGGCTCATGAACACTGAAGCTTTCTTT. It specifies CASSRLMNTEAFF.

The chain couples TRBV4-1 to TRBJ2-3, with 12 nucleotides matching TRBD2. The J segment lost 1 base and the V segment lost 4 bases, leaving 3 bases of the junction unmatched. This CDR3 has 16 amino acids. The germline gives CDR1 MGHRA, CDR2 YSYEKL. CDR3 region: CASSPGLAGRTDTQYF. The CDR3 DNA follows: TGCGCCAGCAGCCCCGGACTAGCGGGACGCACAGATACGCAGTATTTT.

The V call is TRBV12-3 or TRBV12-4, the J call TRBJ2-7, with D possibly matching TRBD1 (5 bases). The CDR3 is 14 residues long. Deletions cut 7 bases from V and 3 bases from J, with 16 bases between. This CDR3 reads CASMGPLGRYEQYF. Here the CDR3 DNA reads TGTGCCAGCATGGGGCCCCTAGGACGCTACGAGCAGTACTTC.